The 9 T cell receptor beta chains below all came from one sample that was sequenced in a study of T cells in women clearing cervical HPV infection (dated by TCRdb to between 2017 and 2018). Libraries were made using the immunoSEQ multiplex PCR assay. TCRdb provides this immuneACCESS table in a form limited to in-frame rearrangements. Some clones are lacking; in checked studies, under half of them reflect an unresolved V gene, and why the rest are absent is not known. This specimen's table enumerates under 40,000 clones. 6.5% to 8% of the sample goes to the ten largest clones. Material for sequencing was blood buffy coat. These receptors were collected from a woman aged 18-70 years with a cervical HPV16 infection that either progressed to CIN3+ or cleared (not recorded which).

Regarding this clone: The CDR3 end falls 3 residues outside the read, so it is completed with the germline J gene. The gene calls are TRBV2 and TRBJ2-5; 7 bases align to TRBD1. CDR1 and CDR2 (germline): SNHLY, FYNNEI. Losses at the gene ends were 0 bases for V and 6 bases for J; bases not matched to a gene: 13. This CDR3 has 17 residues. The CDR3 bases that were read are TGTGCCAGCAGTGAAGCGCTTAGTTCCAACAGGGGAAAGACC. Residues: CASSEALSSNRGKT. The full CDR3 sequence reads CASSEALSSNRGKTQYF.

A note on this clone: The CDR3 extends 3 residues past the end of the read, so its final part is completed from the germline J gene. The chain links TRBV5-4 to TRBJ2-5; D is ambiguous. With 3 bases removed from V and 5 bases from J, the gap between germline ends came to 14 bases. The CDR3 extends over 14 amino acids. The V gene's germline CDR1 is SGHNT and CDR2 YYREEE (reference sequence). CDR3 sequence reads: CASSSSRGSETQYF. The DNA read from the CDR3 is TGTGCCAGCAGCTCCTCACGAGGCTCGGAGACC.

To note about this clone: The read terminates 3 residues ahead of where the CDR3 ends, so the germline J gene completes it. This chain links TRBV6-2 or TRBV6-3 with TRBJ2-2; 13 bases agree with TRBD2. The ends lost 2 bases at V and 6 bases at J; junction bases unmatched: 3. The CDR3 loop spans 16 amino acids. Per germline, CDR1 MNHEY and CDR2 SVGEGT. The DNA read from the CDR3 is TGTGCCAGCAGTTACGGACTAGCGGGAGCTGCCGGGGAG. It translates to CASSYGLAGAAGE. The full CDR3 sequence reads CASSYGLAGAAGELFF.

In the case of this clone: The CDR3 extends 3 residues past the end of the read, so its final part is completed from the germline J gene. The V and J genes are TRBV20-1 and TRBJ2-7, with 9 bases that match TRBD1. The CDR3 sequence is 14 residues long. The germline CDR1 and CDR2 sequences are DFQATT and SNEGSKA (reference sequence). V trimming: 4 bases; J trimming: 1 base; junction bases outside the gene matches: 5. The CDR3 sequence is CSATDRGESYEQYF. CDR3 DNA (partial): TGCAGTGCTACCGACAGGGGGGAGTCCTACGAG.

To note about this clone: The read comes to an end 3 residues before the CDR3 does, leaving the germline J gene to fill in the end. The rearrangement uses TRBV7-9 and TRBJ1-2; no reliable D call. This CDR3 has 12 amino acids. Germline CDR1 SEHNR, CDR2 FQNEAQ (reference sequence). The CDR3 is CASSFSRYDYTF. CDR3 bases read: TGTGCCAGCAGCTTCTCCAGGTACGAC.

This CDR3 is CASSSSRGENEQFF. Incomplete CDR3 DNA: TGTGCCAGCAGCTCGTCACGAGGGGAAAATGAG. The chain combines TRBV11-2 with TRBJ2-1; D may match TRBD1 or TRBD2 (5 bases each). The read ends 3 residues before the CDR3 terminus; that terminus is restored from the germline J gene. The CDR3 has 14 amino acids. V lost 4 bases and J lost 7, with 14 bases in between. CDR1 is SGHAT, CDR2 FQNNGV, per germline.

In the case of this clone: The sequence runs out 3 residues before the end of the CDR3; the remainder is reconstructed from the germline J gene. V usage is TRBV20-1 and J usage is TRBJ1-5; D might be TRBD1 (5 bases). The germline V gene has CDR1 DFQATT and CDR2 SNEGSKA (reference sequence). This CDR3 has 14 residues. The V end lost 4 bases, the J end lost 1 base, and 11 bases lay between the germline ends. The CDR3 protein is CSAIRAGSNQPQHF. CDR3 DNA, as far as it was read: TGCAGTGCTATCCGGGCAGGGAGCAATCAGCCC.

In regard to this clone: With the read ending 3 residues before the CDR3 end, the germline J gene is used to fill in that end. The chain links TRBV29-1 to TRBJ2-6; D might be TRBD2 (5 bases). Looked up from germline, CDR1 is SQVTM and CDR2 is ANQGSEA. CDR3 size: 15 residues. Trimming stripped 5 bases from V and 0 bases from J, with 11 bases between. CDR3 DNA (partial): TGCAGCGTTCGGAGCGGCGCCTCTGGGGCCAACGTC. This sequence encodes CSVRSGASGANV. The full CDR3 sequence reads CSVRSGASGANVLTF.

In regard to this clone: From the germline J gene comes the end of the CDR3, since the read stops 3 residues before it. The chain links TRBV2 to TRBJ2-3; tentative D call: TRBD2 (6 bases). CDR1 and CDR2 from the germline V gene are SNHLY and FYNNEI. The germline V and J ends were trimmed by 4 bases and 5 bases, with 13 bases remaining between them. The CDR3 loop spans 14 amino acids. CDR3 bases read: TGTGCCAGCAGTGTAGGCGGGAAAGGAGATACG. It codes for CASSVGGKGDT. The full CDR3 is CASSVGGKGDTQYF.